This T cell receptor (beta chain) stems from a study of blood T cells in healthy people across ages. This clonotype was counted a few times. Its specificity is not known. General study findings and limits: Using unsorted PBMCs precluded a conclusive naive versus antigen-experienced comparison. Roughly linear age-related decline in beta diversity appeared, significant by age about 40.

For the second PCR, which ran for 7 to 11 cycles, a sample-barcoded 5' primer and a J-beta primer mix were used. The authors tagged each cDNA molecule using a template-switch adaptor with 12 random nucleotides. One entry per CDR3 protein, called by TCRdb with MiXCR from the 5' RACE reads. Of about 1.6 million distinct CDR3 sequences listed, around 36% are singletons. The study isolated at least 6.5 million PBMCs from each sample. CDR1 is SGDLS, CDR2 YYNGEE, per germline. The V segment lost 0 bases and the J segment 0 bases; nucleotides outside the gene matches: 3. The CDR3 has 16 residues. Sample: blood. The chain joins TRBV9 to TRBJ2-1; 7 bases are shared with TRBD2. The TCR was taken from a woman younger than 45 in good health. The CDR3 bases are TGTGCCAGCAGCGTAGTGGGGGGGGGCTCCTACAATGAGCAGTTCTTC. It is translated as CASSVVGGGSYNEQFF. The whole variable domain, remainder taken from reference TRBV9 and TRBJ2-1, is DSGVTQTPKHLITATGQRVTLRCSPRSGDLSVYWYQQSLDQGLQFLIQYYNGEERAKGNILERFSAQQFPDLHSELNLSSLELGDSALYFCASSVVGGGSYNEQFFGPGTRLTVL.